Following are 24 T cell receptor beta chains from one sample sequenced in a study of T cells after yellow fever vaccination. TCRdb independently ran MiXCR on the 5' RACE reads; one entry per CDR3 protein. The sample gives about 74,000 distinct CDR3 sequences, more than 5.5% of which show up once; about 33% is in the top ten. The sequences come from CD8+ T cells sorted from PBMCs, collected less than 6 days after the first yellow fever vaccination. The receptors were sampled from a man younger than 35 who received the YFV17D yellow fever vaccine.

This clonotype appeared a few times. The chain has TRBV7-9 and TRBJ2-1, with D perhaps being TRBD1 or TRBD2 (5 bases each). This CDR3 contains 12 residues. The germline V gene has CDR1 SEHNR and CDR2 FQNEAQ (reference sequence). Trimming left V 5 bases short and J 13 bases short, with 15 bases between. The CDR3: CASSVDGAPQFF. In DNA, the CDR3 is TGTGCCAGCAGCGTTGACGGGGCCCCACAGTTCTTC.

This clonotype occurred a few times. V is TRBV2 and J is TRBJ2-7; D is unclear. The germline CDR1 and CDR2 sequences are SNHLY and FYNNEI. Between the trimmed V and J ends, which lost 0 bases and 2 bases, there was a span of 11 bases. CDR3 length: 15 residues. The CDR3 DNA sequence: TGTGCCAGCAGTGAAGCGTTCCTGACGGCCTACGAGCAGTACTTC. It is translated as CASSEAFLTAYEQYF.

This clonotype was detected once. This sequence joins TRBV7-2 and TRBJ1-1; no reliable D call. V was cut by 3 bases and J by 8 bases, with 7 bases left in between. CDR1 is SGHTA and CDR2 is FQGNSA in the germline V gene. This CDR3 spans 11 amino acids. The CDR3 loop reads CASSFYREAFF. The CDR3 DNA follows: TGTGCCAGCAGCTTCTACAGAGAAGCTTTCTTT.

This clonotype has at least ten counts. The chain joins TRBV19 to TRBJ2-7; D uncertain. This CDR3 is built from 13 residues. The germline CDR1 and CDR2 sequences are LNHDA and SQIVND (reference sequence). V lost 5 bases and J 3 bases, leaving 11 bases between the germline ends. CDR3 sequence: CASSETVFYEQYF. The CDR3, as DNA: TGTGCCAGTAGTGAAACAGTCTTCTACGAGCAGTACTTC.

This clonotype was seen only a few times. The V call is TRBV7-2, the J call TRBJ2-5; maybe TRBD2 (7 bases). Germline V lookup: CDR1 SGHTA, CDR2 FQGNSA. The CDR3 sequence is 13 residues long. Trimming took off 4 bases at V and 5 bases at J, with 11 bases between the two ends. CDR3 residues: CASSWGGRETQYF. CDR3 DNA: TGTGCCAGCAGCTGGGGGGGCCGGGAGACCCAGTACTTC.

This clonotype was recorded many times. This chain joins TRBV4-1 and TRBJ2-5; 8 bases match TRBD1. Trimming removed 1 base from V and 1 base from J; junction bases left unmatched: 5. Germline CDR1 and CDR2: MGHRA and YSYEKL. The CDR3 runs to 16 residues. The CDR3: CASSQGTGPPQETQYF. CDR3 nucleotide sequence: TGCGCCAGCAGCCAAGGGACAGGGCCCCCCCAAGAGACCCAGTACTTC.

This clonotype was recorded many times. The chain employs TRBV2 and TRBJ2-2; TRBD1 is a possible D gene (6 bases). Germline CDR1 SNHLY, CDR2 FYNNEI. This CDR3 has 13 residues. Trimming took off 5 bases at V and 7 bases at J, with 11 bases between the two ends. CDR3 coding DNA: TGTGCCAGCAGTCCCTGGACAGACGGGGAGCTGTTTTTT. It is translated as CASSPWTDGELFF.

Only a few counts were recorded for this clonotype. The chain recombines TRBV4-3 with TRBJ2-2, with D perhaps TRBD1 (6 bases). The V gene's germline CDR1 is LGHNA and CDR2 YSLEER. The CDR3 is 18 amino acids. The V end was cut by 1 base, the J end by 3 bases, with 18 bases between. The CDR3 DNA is TGCGCCAGCAGCCAAGGAGTGGACCTGACAGGAGACACCGGGGAGCTGTTTTTT. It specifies CASSQGVDLTGDTGELFF.

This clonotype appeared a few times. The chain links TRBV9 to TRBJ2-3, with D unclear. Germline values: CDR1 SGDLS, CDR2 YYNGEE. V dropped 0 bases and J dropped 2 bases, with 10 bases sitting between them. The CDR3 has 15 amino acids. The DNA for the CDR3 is TGTGCCAGCAGCGTAGTGGGTTACGACACAGATACGCAGTATTTT. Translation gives CASSVVGYDTDTQYF.

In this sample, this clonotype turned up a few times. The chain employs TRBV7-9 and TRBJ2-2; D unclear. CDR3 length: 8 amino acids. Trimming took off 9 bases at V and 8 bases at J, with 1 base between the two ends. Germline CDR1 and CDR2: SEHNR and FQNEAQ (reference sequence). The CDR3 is CASGELFF. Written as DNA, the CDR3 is TGTGCCAGTGGGGAGCTGTTTTTT.

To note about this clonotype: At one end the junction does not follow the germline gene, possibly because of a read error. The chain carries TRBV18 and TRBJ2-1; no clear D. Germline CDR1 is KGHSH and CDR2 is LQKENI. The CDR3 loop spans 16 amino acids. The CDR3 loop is CAGSPRQAASYNEQFF. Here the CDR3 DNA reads TGTGCCGGCTCACCACGACAAGCAGCCTCCTACAATGAGCAGTTCTTC. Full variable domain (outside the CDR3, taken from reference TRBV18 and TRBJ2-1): NAGVMQNPRHLVRRRGQEARLRCSPMKGHSHVYWYRQLPEEGLKFMVYLQKENIIDESGMPKERFSAEFPKEGPSILRIQQVVRGDSAAYFCAGSPRQAASYNEQFFGPGTRLTVL.

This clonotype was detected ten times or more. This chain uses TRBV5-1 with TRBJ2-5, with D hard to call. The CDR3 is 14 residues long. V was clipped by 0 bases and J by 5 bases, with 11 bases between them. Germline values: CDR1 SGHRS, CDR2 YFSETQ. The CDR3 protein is CASSLGIGLETQYF. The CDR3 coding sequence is TGCGCCAGCAGCTTGGGAATAGGGCTGGAGACCCAGTACTTC.

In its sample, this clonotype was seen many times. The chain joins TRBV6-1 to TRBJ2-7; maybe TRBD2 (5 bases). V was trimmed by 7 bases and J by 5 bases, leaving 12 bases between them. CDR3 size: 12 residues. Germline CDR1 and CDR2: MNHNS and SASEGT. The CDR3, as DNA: TGTGCCAGCACCGAAAGCGGACACGAGCAGTACTTC. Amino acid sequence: CASTESGHEQYF.

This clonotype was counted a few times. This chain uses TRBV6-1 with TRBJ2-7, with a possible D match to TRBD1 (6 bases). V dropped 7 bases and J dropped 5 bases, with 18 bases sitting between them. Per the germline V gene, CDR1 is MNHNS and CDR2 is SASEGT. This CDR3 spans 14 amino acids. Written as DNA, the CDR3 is TGTGCCAGCAATCCACAGGGTAGATTCGACGAGCAGTACTTC. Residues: CASNPQGRFDEQYF.

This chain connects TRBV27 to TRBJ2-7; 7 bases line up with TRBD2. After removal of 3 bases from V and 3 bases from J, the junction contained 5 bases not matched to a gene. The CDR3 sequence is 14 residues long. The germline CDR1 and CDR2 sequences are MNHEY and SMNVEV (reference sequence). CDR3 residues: CASSFAASGYEQYF. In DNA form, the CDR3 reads TGTGCCAGCAGTTTCGCGGCTAGCGGCTACGAGCAGTACTTC.

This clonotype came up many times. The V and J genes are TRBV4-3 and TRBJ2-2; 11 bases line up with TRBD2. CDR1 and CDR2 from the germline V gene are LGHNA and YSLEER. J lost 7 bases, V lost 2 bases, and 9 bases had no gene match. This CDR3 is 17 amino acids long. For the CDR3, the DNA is TGCGCCAGCAGCCAATCCAGACTAGCGGGGTACGTCGGGGAGCTGTTTTTT. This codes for CASSQSRLAGYVGELFF.

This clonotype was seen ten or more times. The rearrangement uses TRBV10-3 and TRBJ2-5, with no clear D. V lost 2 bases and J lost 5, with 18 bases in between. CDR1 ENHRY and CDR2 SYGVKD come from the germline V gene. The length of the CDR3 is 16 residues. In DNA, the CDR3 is TGTGCCATCAGTGAGCCGAGGACCCACAATCGGGAGACCCAGTACTTC. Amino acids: CAISEPRTHNRETQYF.

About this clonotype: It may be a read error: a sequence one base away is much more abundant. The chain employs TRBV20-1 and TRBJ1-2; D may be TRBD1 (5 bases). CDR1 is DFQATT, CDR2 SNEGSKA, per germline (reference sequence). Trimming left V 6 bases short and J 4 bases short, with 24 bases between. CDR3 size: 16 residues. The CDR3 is CSATVDSPLAIYGYTF. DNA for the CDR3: TGCAGTGCCACAGTAGACAGTCCTTTAGCTATCTATGGCTACACCTTC.

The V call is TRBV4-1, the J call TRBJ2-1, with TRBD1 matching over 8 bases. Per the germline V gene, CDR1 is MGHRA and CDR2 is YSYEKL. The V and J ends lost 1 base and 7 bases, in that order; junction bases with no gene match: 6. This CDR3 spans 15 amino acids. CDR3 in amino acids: CASSQVRTGPNEQFF. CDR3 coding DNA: TGCGCCAGCAGCCAAGTCCGGACAGGGCCTAATGAGCAGTTCTTC.

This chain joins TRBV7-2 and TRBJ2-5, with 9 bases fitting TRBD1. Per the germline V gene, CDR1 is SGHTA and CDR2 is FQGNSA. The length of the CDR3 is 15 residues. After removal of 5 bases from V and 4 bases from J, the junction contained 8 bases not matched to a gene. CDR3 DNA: TGTGCCAGCAGCCTGACAGGGGGGGACGGAGAGACCCAGTACTTC. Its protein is CASSLTGGDGETQYF.

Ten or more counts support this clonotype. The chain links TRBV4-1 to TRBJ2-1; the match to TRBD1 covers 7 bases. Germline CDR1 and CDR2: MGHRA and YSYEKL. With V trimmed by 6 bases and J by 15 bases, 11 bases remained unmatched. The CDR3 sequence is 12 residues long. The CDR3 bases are TGCGCCAGCAGTCCCGGGACAGCTACTTGGTTCTTC. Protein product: CASSPGTATWFF.

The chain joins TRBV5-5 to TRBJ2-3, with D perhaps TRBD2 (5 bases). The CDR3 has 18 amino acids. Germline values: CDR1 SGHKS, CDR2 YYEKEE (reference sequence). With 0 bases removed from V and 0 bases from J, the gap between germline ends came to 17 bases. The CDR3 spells CASSLEAGELWSTDTQYF. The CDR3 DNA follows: TGTGCCAGCAGCTTGGAGGCCGGGGAGTTGTGGAGCACAGATACGCAGTATTTT.

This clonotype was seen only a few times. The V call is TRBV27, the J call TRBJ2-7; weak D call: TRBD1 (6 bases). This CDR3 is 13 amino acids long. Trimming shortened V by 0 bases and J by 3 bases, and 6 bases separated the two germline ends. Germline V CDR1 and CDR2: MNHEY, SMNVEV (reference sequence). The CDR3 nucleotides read TGTGCCAGCAGTTTATCCAGGGGCTACGAGCAGTACGTC. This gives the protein CASSLSRGYEQYV.

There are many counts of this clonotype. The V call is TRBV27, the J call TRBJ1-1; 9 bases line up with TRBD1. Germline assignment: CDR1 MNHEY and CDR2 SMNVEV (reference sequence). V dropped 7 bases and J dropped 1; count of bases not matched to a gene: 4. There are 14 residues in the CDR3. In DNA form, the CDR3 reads TGTGCCAGCATCTTGACAGGGGGGAACACTGAAGCTTTCTTT. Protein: CASILTGGNTEAFF.